The clone carrying this TCR beta chain was observed a few times. The germline V gene has CDR1 SQVTM and CDR2 ANQGSEA. The CDR3 is 15 residues long. V lost 5 bases, J lost 2 bases, and 8 bases stayed unmatched. The data belong to a study of control samples from healthy donors and cancer patients. Data came from immunoSEQ multiplex PCR; TCRdb stores just in-frame clones and leaves some out. Among around 85,000 clones, 85% to 90% were seen once, and the ten largest hold approximately 7.6%. The clonotype was recovered from a woman aged 55-69 years in good health. Sequenced sample: blood. The V and J genes are TRBV29-1 and TRBJ1-5, with TRBD1 matching 8 bases. CDR3 in DNA: TGCAGCGTTTCAGGGGGCTTTTTGGGCAATCAGCCCCAGCATTTT. Translation gives CSVSGGFLGNQPQHF. Full variable domain (outside the CDR3, taken from reference TRBV29-1 and TRBJ1-5): SAVISQKPSRDICQRGTSLTIQCQVDSQVTMMFWYRQQPGQSLTLIATANQGSEATYESGFVIDKFPISRPNLTFSTLTVSNMSPEDSSIYLCSVSGGFLGNQPQHFGDGTRLSIL.